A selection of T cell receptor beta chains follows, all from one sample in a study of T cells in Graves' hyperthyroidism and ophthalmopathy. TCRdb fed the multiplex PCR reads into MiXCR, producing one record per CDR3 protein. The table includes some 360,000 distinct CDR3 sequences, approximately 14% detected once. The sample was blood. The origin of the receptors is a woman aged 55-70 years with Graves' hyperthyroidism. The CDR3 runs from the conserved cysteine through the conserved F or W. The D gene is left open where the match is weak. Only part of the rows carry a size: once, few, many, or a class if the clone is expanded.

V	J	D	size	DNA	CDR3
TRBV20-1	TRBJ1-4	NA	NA	TGCAGTGCTAGCGGGGGAGTTAATGAAAAACTGTTTTTT	CSASGGVNEKLFF
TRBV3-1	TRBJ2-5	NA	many	TGTGCCAGCAGCCAAGGCCCCCCAAGGGATATGGTGGAGACCCAGTACTTC	CASSQGPPRDMVETQYF
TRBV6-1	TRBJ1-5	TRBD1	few	TGTGCCAGCAATAGGGGGCGTGGTCAGCCCCAGCATTTT	CASNRGRGQPQHF
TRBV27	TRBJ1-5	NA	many	TGTGCCAGCAGTCCAACCCCCCGGGACGGGTGGGCCCAGCATTTT	CASSPTPRDGWAQHF
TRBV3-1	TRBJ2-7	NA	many	TGTGCCAGCAGCACCTCGGGTTCGGGCTACGAGCAGTACTTC	CASSTSGSGYEQYF
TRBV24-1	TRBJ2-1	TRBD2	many	TGTGCCACCAGTGAGGCGGGAGGATCCAATGAGCAGTTCTTC	CATSEAGGSNEQFF
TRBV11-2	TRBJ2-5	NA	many	TGTGCCAGCAGCTTAGTGATTCTGGGGGAGACCCAGTACTTC	CASSLVILGETQYF
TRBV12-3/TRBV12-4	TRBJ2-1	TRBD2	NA	TGTGCCAGCAGGACAACCGGGACTAGTTACAATGAGCAGTTCTTC	CASRTTGTSYNEQFF
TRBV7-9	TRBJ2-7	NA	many	TGTGCCAGCAGCGTACCCCTGAGGGCCGAGCAGTACTTC	CASSVPLRAEQYF
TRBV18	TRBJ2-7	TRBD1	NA	TGTGCCAGCTCACCCCCTTCTAGGGGACAGGGCTCCTACGAGCAGTACTTC	CASSPPSRGQGSYEQYF
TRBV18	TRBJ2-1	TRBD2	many	TGTGCCAGCTCACCACGGACTAGCAGAGATGAGCAGTTCTTC	CASSPRTSRDEQFF
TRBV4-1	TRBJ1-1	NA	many	TGCGCCAGCAGCCAAGAAGGCGGGGCGCAGACTGAAGCTTTCTTT	CASSQEGGAQTEAFF
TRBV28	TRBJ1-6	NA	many	TGTGCCAGCAGGCGCCCCTACCAGGGGAGGCGTTCACCCCTCCACTTT	CASRRPYQGRRSPLHF
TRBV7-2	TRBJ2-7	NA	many	TGTGCCAGCAACTTTGGCGGGGACCACGACGAGCAGTACTTC	CASNFGGDHDEQYF
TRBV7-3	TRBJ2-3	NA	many	TGTGCCAGCAGCGAACAGGTCACAGATACGCAGTATTTT	CASSEQVTDTQYF
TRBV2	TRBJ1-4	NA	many	TGTGCCAGCAGTGAAGGTGGGGGGGCTAATGAAAAACTGTTTTTT	CASSEGGGANEKLFF
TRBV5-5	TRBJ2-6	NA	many	TGTGCCAGCAGCTTGAGGGGTGGAGGGGCCAACGTCCTGACTTTC	CASSLRGGGANVLTF
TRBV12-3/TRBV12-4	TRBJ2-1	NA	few	TGTGCCAGCAGACAGGTTGATGAGCAGTTCTTC	CASRQVDEQFF
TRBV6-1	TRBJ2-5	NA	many	TGTGCCAGCAGGAGACCGTCGATGGGGGAGACCCAGTACTTC	CASRRPSMGETQYF
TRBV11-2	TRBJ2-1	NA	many	TGTGCCAGCAGCTTAACAGGGTACAGGGACTCCTACAATGAGCAGTTCTTC	CASSLTGYRDSYNEQFF
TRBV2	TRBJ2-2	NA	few	TGTGCCAGCAGTGATATTCGGGCCACCGGGGAGCTGTTTTTT	CASSDIRATGELFF
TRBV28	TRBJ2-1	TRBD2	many	TGTGCCAGCAGTAGGGGGAGTAGCGGGAAAAATGAGCAGTTCTTC	CASSRGSSGKNEQFF
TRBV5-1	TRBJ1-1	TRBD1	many	TGCGCCAGCAGACAGCAGGGGGGTGTCACTGAAGCTTTCTTT	CASRQQGGVTEAFF
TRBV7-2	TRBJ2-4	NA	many	TGTGCCAGCAGCTTGGAGGGGGCCCAAAACATTCAGTACTTC	CASSLEGAQNIQYF
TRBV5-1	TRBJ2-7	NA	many	TGCGCCAGCAGACTCTCGACGGGCCTCTCCGAGCAGTACTTC	CASRLSTGLSEQYF
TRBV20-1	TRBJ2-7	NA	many	TGCAGTGCTAGAGAGAAGACTAGCTCCTACGAGCAGTACTTC	CSAREKTSSYEQYF
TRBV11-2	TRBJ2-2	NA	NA	TGTGCCAGCAGCTTAGTGGCGCCTCCGAACACCGGGGAGCTGTTTTTT	CASSLVAPPNTGELFF
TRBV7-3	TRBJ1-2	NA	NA	TGTGCCAGCAGCTTATATTCGGGATATGGCTACACCTTC	CASSLYSGYGYTF
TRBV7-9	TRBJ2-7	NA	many	TGTGCCAGCGGGAATGGCGGCAGGGCCTCCTACGAGCAGTACTTC	CASGNGGRASYEQYF
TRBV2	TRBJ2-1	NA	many	TGTGCCAGCGGGAGGTCACAGGGGGAGCAGTTCTTC	CASGRSQGEQFF
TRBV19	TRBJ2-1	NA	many	TGTGCCAGTAGTATAGCCCCAGCCTACAATGAGCAGTTCTTC	CASSIAPAYNEQFF
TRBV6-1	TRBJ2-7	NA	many	TGTGCCAGCAGTGAAGTCCGGGAACTGGGGCAGTACTTC	CASSEVRELGQYF
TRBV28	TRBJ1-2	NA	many	TGTGCCAGCAGTCCCCCCGGGACTCTTAACTATGGCTACACCTTC	CASSPPGTLNYGYTF
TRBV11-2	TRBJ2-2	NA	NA	TGTGCCAGCAGTCCGATGGGGGCGGGCACCGGGGAGCTGTTTTTT	CASSPMGAGTGELFF
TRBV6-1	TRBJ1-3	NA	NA	TGTGCCAGCAGAACTAACAGGTGGGGGAGGTCTGGAAACACCATATATTTT	CASRTNRWGRSGNTIYF
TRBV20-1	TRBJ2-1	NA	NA	TGCAGTGCTAGAGATTACGGGCAGGACGGGGGGCGGGACAATGAGCAGTTCTTC	CSARDYGQDGGRDNEQFF
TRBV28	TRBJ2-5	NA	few	TGTGCCAGCAGTCCGCTCGTACCTCAAGAGACCCAGTACTTC	CASSPLVPQETQYF
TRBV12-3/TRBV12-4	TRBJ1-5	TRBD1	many	TGTGCCAGCAGTCAAACCGGGACAGGGAGGCAGCCCCAGCATTTT	CASSQTGTGRQPQHF
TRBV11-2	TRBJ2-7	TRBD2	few	TGTGCCAGCAATCGCGGCGGGAGGTCCTACGAGCAGTACTTC	CASNRGGRSYEQYF
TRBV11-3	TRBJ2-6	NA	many	TGTGCCAGCAGCAAAGGAGGGGGCAGAGCCAACGTCCTGACTTTC	CASSKGGGRANVLTF
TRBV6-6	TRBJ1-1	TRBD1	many	TGTGCCAGCAGTTACCGAGGACAGGGGGACACTGAAGCTTTCTTT	CASSYRGQGDTEAFF
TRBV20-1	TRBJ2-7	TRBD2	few	TGCAGTGCTATGGGACTAGCGGGAGGACCCGCCGGCGAGCAGTACTTC	CSAMGLAGGPAGEQYF
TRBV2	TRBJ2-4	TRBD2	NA	TGTGCCAGCAGTGAACCAATTGGTGCGGGGGGGGGATCCAAAAACATTCAGTACTTC	CASSEPIGAGGGSKNIQYF
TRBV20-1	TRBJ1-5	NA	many	TGCAGTGCTCATAGTGGTGTCACCAATCAGCCCCAGCATTTT	CSAHSGVTNQPQHF
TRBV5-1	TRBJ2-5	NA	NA	TGCGCCAGCAGCGACCCTGGGACTCCGGATGCCCAGTACTTC	CASSDPGTPDAQYF
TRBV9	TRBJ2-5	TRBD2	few	TGTGCCAGCAGCGTACGGACTAGCGGATTACAAGAGACCCAGTACTTC	CASSVRTSGLQETQYF
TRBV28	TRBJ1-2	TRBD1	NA	TGTGCCAGCAGTTTAACAGGGGGCTACTATGGCTACACCTTC	CASSLTGGYYGYTF
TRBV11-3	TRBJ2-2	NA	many	TGTGCCAGCAGCTTAGGCGGGTTCTCCGGGGAGCTGTTTTTT	CASSLGGFSGELFF
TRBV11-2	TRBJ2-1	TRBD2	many	TGTGCCAGCAGCCTAGAGGCTAGCGGGAGAGCTGAAGAGCAGTTCTTC	CASSLEASGRAEEQFF
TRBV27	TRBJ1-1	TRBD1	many	TGTGCCAGCAGTGATCAGGGGGAGGGGGCTGAAGCTTTCTTT	CASSDQGEGAEAFF
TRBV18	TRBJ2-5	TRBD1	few	TGTGCCAGCACTCCGGGACAGGGGGAAGAGACCCAGTACTTC	CASTPGQGEETQYF
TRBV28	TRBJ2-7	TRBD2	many	TGTGCCAGCAGCGAATCTAGCGGGAGGAAGGAGCAGTACTTC	CASSESSGRKEQYF
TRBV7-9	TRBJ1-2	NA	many	TGTGCCAGCAGCGGGGAATCCCTCTATGGCTACACCTTC	CASSGESLYGYTF
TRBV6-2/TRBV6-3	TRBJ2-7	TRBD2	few	TGTGCCAGCAGTTTAGCGGGGGAAGCCCGAGTCGAGCAGTACTTC	CASSLAGEARVEQYF
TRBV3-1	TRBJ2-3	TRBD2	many	TGTGCCAGCAGCCTGGGACTAGCGGGCCCCCGAACGCAGTATTTT	CASSLGLAGPRTQYF